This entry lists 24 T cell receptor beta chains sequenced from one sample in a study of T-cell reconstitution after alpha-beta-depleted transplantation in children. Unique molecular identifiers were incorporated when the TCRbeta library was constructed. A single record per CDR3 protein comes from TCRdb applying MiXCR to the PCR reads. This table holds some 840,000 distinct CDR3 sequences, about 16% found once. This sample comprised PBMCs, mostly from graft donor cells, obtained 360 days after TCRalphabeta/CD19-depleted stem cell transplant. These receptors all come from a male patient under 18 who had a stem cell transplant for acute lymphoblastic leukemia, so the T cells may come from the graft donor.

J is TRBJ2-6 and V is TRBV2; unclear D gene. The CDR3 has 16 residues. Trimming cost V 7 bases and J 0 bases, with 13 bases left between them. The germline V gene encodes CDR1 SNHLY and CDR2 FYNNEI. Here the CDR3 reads CASTQTPSSGANVLTF. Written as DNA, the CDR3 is TGTGCCAGCACCCAGACTCCATCCTCTGGGGCCAACGTCCTGACTTTC. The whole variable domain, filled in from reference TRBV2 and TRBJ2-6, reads EPEVTQTPSHQVTQMGQEVILRCVPISNHLYFYWYRQILGQKVEFLVSFYNNEISEKSEIFDDQFSVERPDGSNFTLKIRSTKLEDSAMYFCASTQTPSSGANVLTFGAGSRLTVL.

The CDR3 DNA reads TGCAGTGCCCTGCGGGGGGGCGGCAGCAATCAGCCCCAGCATTTT. This codes for CSALRGGGSNQPQHF. This rearrangement joins TRBV20-1 to TRBJ1-5; D perhaps matches TRBD1 (6 bases). CDR3 length: 15 amino acids. V dropped 6 bases and J dropped 1 base, with 16 bases sitting between them. Germline assignment: CDR1 DFQATT and CDR2 SNEGSKA (reference sequence).

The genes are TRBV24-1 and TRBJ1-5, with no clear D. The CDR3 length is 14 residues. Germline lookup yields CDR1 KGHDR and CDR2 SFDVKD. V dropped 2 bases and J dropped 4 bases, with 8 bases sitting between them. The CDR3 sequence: CATSDYGRNQPQHF. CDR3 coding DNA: TGTGCCACCAGTGATTATGGGAGGAATCAGCCCCAGCATTTT.

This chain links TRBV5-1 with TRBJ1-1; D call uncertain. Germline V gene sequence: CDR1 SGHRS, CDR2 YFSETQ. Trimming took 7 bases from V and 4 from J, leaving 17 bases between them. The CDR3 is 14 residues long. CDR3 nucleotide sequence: TGCGCCAGCGCAAGCTTGCCCTTGGGCACTGAAGCTTTCTTT. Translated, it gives CASASLPLGTEAFF.

DNA of the CDR3: TGTGCCAGCAGCCTTGTGGGACAGGGGCGGGAGACCCAGTACTTC. It is translated as CASSLVGQGRETQYF. The rearrangement links TRBV7-7 to TRBJ2-5, with TRBD1 identical over 10 bases. CDR1 and CDR2 (germline): SSHAT, FNYEAQ (reference sequence). The CDR3 is 15 residues long. J was trimmed by 5 bases and V by 5 bases; bases with no gene match: 8.

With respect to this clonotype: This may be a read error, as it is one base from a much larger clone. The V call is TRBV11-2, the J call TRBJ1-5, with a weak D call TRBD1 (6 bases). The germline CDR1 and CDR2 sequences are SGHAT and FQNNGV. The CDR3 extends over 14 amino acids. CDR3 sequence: CASSLEGGGQLQHF. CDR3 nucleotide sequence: TGTGCCAGCAGCTTGGAAGGGGGTGGTCAGCTCCAGCATTTT.

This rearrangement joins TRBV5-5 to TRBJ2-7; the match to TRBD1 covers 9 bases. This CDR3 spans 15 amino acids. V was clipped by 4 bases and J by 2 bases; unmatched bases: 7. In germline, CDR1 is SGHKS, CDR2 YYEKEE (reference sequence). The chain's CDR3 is CASSLTGGSAYEQYF. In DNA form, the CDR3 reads TGTGCCAGCAGCCTCACAGGGGGCAGCGCCTACGAGCAGTACTTC.

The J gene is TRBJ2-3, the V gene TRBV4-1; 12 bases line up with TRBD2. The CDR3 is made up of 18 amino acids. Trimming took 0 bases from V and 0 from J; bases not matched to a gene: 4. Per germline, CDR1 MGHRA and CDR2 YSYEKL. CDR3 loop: CASSQEPGLAGSTDTQYF. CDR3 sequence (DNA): TGCGCCAGCAGCCAAGAACCGGGACTAGCGGGTAGCACAGATACGCAGTATTTT.

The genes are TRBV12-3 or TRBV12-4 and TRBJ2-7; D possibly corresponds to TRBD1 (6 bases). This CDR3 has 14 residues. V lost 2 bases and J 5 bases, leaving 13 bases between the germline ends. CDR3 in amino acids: CASSLRGFGHEQYF. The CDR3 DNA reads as TGTGCCAGCAGTTTAAGGGGGTTCGGCCACGAGCAGTACTTC.

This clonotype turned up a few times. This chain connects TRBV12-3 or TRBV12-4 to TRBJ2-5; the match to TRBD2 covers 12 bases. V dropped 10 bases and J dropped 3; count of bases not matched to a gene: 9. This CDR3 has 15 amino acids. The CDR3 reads CANPGLAGREETQYF. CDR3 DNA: TGTGCCAACCCCGGACTAGCGGGAAGGGAAGAGACCCAGTACTTC.

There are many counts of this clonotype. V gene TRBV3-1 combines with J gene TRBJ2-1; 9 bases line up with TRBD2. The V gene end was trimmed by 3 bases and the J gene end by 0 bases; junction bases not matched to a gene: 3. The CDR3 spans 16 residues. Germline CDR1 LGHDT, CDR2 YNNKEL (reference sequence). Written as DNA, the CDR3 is TGTGCCAGCAGCCATTTTAGCGGGAGCTCCTACAATGAGCAGTTCTTC. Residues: CASSHFSGSSYNEQFF.

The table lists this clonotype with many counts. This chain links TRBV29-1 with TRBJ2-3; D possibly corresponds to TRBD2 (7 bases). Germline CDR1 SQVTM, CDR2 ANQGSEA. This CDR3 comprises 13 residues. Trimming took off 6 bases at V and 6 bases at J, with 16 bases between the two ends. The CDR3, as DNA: TGCAGCGTCGACCCCGGGGGGCCGGATACGCAGTATTTT. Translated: CSVDPGGPDTQYF.

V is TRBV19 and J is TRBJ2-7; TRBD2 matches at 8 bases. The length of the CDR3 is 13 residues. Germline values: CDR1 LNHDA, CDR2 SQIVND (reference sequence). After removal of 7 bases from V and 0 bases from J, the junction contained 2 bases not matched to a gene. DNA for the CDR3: TGTGCCAGTAATAGCGGGACCTCCTACGAGCAGTACTTC. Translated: CASNSGTSYEQYF.

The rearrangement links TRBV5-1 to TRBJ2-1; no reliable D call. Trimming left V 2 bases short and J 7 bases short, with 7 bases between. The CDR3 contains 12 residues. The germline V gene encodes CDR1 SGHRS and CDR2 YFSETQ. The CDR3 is CASSFGKNEQFF. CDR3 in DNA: TGCGCCAGCAGCTTTGGGAAAAATGAGCAGTTCTTC.

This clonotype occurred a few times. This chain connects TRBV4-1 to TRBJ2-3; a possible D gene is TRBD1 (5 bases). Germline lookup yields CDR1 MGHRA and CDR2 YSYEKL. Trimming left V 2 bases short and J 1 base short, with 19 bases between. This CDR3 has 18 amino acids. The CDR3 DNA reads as TGCGCCAGCAGCCAACGCCTTTTTGTCAGGGATGGCACAGATACGCAGTATTTT. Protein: CASSQRLFVRDGTDTQYF.

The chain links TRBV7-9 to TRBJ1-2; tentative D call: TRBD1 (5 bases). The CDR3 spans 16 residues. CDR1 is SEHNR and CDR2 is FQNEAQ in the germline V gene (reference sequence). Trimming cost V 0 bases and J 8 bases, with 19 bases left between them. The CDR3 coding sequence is TGTGCCAGCAGCTTAGCAGGCCTCCCTTTTGGGGGAGGCTACACCTTC. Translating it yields CASSLAGLPFGGGYTF.

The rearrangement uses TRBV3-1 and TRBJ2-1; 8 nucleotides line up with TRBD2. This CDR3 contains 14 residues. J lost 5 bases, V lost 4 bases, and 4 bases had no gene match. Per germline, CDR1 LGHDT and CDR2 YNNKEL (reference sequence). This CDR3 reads CASSRPGLDNEQFF. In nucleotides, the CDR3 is TGTGCCAGCAGCCGACCGGGACTAGACAATGAGCAGTTCTTC.

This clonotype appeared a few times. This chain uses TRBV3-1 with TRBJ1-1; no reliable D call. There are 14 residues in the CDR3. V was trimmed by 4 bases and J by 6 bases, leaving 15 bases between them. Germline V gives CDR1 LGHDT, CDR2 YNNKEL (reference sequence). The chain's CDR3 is CASSPRPGVPEAFF. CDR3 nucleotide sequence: TGTGCCAGCAGCCCGCGGCCGGGAGTCCCTGAAGCTTTCTTT.

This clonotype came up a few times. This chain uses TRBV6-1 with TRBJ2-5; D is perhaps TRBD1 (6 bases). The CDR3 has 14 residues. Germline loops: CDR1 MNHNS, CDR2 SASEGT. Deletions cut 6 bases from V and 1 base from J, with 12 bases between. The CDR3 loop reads CASRKGVFQETQYF. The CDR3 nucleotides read TGTGCCAGCAGAAAGGGGGTCTTCCAAGAGACCCAGTACTTC.

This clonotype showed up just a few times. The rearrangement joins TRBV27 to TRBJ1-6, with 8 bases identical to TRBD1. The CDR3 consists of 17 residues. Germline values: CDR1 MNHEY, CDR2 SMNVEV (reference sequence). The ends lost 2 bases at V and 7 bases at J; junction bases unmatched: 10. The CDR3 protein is CASSLPGTGSKNSPLHF. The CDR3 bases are TGTGCCAGCAGTTTACCGGGGACAGGCAGTAAAAATTCACCCCTCCACTTT.

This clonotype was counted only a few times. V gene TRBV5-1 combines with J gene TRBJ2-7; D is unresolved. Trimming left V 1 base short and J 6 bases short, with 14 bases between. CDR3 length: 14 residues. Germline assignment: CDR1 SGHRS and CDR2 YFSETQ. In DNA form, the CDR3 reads TGCGCCAGCAGCTTGCGTCAGCATCCTCTCGAGCAGTACTTC. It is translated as CASSLRQHPLEQYF.

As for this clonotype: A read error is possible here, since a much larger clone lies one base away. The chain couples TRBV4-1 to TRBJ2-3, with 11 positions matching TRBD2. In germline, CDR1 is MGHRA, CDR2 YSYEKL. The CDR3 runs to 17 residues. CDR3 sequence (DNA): TGCGCCTGCAGCCTTCAACCGACTAGCGGGGCTGTCGATACGCAGTATTTT. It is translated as CACSLQPTSGAVDTQYF.

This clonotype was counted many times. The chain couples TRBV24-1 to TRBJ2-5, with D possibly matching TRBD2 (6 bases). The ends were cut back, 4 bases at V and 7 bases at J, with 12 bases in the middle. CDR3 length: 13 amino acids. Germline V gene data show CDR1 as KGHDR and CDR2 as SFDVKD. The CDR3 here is CATSDWDGGTQYF. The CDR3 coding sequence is TGTGCCACCAGTGACTGGGACGGGGGGACCCAGTACTTC.

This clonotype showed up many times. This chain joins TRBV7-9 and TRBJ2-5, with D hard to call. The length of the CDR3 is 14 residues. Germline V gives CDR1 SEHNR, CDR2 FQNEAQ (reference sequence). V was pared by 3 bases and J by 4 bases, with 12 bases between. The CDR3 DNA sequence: TGTGCCAGCAGCTTTCGTGGGGATTTAGAGACCCAGTACTTC. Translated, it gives CASSFRGDLETQYF.